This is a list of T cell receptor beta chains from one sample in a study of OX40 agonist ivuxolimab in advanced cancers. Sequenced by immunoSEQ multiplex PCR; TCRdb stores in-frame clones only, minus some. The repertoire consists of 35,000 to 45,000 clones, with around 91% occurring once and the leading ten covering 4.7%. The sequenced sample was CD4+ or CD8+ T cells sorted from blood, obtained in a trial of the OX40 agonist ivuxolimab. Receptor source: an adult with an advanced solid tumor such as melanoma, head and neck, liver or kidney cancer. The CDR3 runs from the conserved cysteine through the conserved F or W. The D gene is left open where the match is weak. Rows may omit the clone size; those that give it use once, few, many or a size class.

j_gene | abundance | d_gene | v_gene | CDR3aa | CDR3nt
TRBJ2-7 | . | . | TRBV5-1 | CASSSLAAGTNYEQYF | TGCGCCAGCAGCTCCTTAGCGGCAGGTACCAACTACGAGCAGTACTTC
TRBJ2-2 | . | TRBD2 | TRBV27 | CASSFSGPNTGELFF | TGTGCCAGCAGTTTTAGCGGGCCGAACACCGGGGAGCTGTTTTTT
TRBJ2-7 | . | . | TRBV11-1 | CASSLAAGHPYEQYF | TGTGCCAGCAGCTTAGCAGCCGGACACCCCTACGAGCAGTACTTC
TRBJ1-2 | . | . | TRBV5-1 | CASSLGLGISSYGYTF | TGCGCCAGCAGCTTAGGGTTGGGGATCAGTAGCTATGGCTACACCTTC
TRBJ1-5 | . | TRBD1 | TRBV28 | CASSLYRDRDNQPQHF | TGTGCCAGCAGTCTTTACCGGGACAGGGATAATCAGCCCCAGCATTTT
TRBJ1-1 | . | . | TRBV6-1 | CASSESRVAEAFF | TGTGCCAGCAGTGAATCGCGGGTTGCTGAAGCTTTCTTT
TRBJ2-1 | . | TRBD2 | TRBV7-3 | CASSLQGLADYNEQFF | TGTGCCAGCAGCTTACAGGGACTAGCGGATTACAATGAGCAGTTCTTC
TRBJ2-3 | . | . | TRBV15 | CATSRFIGGWTDTQYF | TGTGCCACCAGCAGATTTATAGGAGGATGGACAGATACGCAGTATTTT
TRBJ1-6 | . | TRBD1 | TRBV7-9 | CASRGQGNSPLHF | TGTGCCAGCAGGGGACAGGGGAATTCACCCCTCCACTTT
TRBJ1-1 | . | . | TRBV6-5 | CASSYTDRTEAFF | TGTGCCAGCAGTTACACAGACAGAACTGAAGCTTTCTTT
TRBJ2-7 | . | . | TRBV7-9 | CASSLVVGEQYF | TGTGCCAGCAGCTTAGTTGTGGGCGAGCAGTACTTC
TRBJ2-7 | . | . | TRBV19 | CASSIRRGDEQYF | TGTGCCAGTAGTATTCGTCGCGGAGACGAGCAGTACTTC
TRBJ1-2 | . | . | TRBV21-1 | CASSKRARGSKYGYTF | TGTGCCAGCAGCAAAAGGGCCAGAGGATCAAAATATGGCTACACCTTC
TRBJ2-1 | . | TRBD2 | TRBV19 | CASSPRTSGDNEQFF | TGTGCCAGTAGTCCCCGGACTAGCGGGGACAATGAGCAGTTCTTC
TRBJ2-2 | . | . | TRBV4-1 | CASSQDGRQGKTGELFF | TGCGCCAGCAGCCAAGATGGGAGGCAGGGAAAGACCGGGGAGCTGTTTTTT
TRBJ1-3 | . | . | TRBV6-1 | CATFPNSGSGNTIYF | TGTGCCACCTTCCCAAACTCAGGCTCTGGAAACACCATATATTTT
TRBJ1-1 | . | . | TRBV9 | CASSVTDRFARTEAFF | TGTGCCAGCAGCGTTACAGATAGGTTCGCCAGGACTGAAGCTTTCTTT
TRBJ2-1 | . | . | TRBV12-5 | CASGAVFTSSYNEQFF | TGTGCTAGTGGGGCAGTATTTACCAGCTCCTACAATGAGCAGTTCTTC
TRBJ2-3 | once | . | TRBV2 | CASNMGGAGTDTQYF | TGTGCCAGCAATATGGGGGGGGCTGGCACAGATACGCAGTATTTT
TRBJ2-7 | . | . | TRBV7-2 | CASSLGVSSYEQYF | TGTGCCAGCAGCTTAGGGGTCAGTTCCTACGAGCAGTACTTC
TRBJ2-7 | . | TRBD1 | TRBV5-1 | CASSWTGNSYEQYF | TGCGCCAGCAGCTGGACAGGGAATTCCTACGAGCAGTACTTC
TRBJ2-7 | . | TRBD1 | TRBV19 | CASSTGTGTREQYF | TGTGCCAGTAGTACCGGGACAGGGACGCGGGAGCAGTACTTC
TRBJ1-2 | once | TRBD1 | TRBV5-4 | CASSRQGAMYYGYTF | TGTGCCAGCAGCAGACAGGGGGCTATGTACTATGGCTACACCTTC
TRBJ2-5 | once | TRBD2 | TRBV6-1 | CASTPRREGRETQYF | TGTGCCAGCACGCCAAGGCGGGAGGGTCGAGAGACCCAGTACTTC
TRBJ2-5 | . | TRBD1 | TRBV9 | CASSVGPGGQETQYF | TGTGCCAGCAGCGTAGGACCAGGGGGCCAAGAGACCCAGTACTTC
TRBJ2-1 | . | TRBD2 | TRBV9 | CASSGYSGGSYNEQFF | TGTGCCAGCAGCGGATATAGCGGGGGGTCCTACAATGAGCAGTTCTTC
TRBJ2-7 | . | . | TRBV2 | CASNRGSSYEQYF | TGTGCCAGCAACCGGGGTTCCTCCTACGAGCAGTACTTC
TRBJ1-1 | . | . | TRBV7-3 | CASSLGGHTTEAFF | TGTGCCAGCAGCTTAGGGGGGCATACGACTGAAGCTTTCTTT
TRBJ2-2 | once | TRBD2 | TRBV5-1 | CASSSSGRSAGELFF | TGCGCCAGCAGCAGTAGCGGGAGATCAGCCGGGGAGCTGTTTTTT
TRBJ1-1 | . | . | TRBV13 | CASSLLGRENTEAFF | TGTGCCAGCAGCTTATTGGGCAGAGAGAACACTGAAGCTTTCTTT
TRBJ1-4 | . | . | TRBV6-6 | CASSYQDEKLFF | TGTGCCAGCAGTTACCAGGACGAAAAACTGTTTTTT
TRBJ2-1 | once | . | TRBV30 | CAWGNYNEQFF | TGTGCCTGGGGGAACTACAATGAGCAGTTCTTC
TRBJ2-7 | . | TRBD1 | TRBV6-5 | CASSYSDREYEQYF | TGTGCCAGCAGTTACTCGGACAGGGAATACGAGCAGTACTTC
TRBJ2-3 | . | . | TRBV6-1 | CASSGFWGGTDTQYF | TGTGCCAGCAGTGGATTTTGGGGGGGCACAGATACGCAGTATTTT
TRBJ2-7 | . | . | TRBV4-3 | CASSQNAGYEQYF | TGCGCCAGCAGCCAAAATGCGGGTTACGAGCAGTACTTC
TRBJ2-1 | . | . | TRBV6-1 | CASSALPLGNEQFF | TGTGCCAGCAGTGCCCTACCCCTAGGCAATGAGCAGTTCTTC
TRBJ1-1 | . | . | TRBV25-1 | CASSVGLGGTEAFF | TGTGCCAGCAGTGTAGGACTGGGGGGCACTGAAGCTTTCTTT
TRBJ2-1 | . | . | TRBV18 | CASSPQDSSYNEQFF | TGTGCCAGCTCACCTCAGGACAGCTCCTACAATGAGCAGTTCTTC
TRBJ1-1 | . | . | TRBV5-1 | CASSRAIQTNTEAFF | TGCGCCAGCAGCCGGGCGATTCAGACTAACACTGAAGCTTTCTTT
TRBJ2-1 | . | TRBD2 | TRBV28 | CASSLLREEQFF | TGTGCCAGCAGTTTGTTGCGGGAGGAGCAGTTCTTC
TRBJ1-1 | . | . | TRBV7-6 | CASSSQGNTEAFF | TGTGCCAGCAGCTCACAGGGGAACACTGAAGCTTTCTTT
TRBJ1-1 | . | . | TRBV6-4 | CASRVEVTSTEAFF | TGTGCCAGCAGAGTGGAGGTTACGAGCACTGAAGCTTTCTTT
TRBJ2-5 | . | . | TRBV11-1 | CASSPEGMVGETQYF | TGTGCCAGCAGCCCCGAGGGGATGGTGGGAGAGACCCAGTACTTC
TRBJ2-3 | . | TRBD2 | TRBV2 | CASSLRSGGQDTQYF | TGTGCCAGCAGCCTTCGTAGCGGGGGGCAAGATACGCAGTATTTT
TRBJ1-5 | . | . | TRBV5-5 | CASSFSGDSNQPQHF | TGTGCCAGCAGCTTCTCAGGGGATAGCAATCAGCCCCAGCATTTT
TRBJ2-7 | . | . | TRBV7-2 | CASSLDRGPHEQYF | TGTGCCAGCAGCTTAGATCGGGGCCCGCACGAGCAGTACTTC
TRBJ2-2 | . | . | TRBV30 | CAWRSGTPNTGELFF | TGTGCCTGGAGATCCGGGACACCGAACACCGGGGAGCTGTTTTTT
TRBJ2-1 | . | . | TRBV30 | CAWKIGAANEQFF | TGTGCCTGGAAAATTGGAGCGGCAAATGAGCAGTTCTTC
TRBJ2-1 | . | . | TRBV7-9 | CASSLNPRSYNEQFF | TGTGCCAGCAGCTTAAACCCGAGGTCCTACAATGAGCAGTTCTTC
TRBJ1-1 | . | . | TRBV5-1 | CASSSPGVMNTEAFF | TGCGCCAGCAGCTCACCTGGAGTCATGAACACTGAAGCTTTCTTT
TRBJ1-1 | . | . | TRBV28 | CASSSSGDTEAFF | TGTGCCAGCAGTTCGTCCGGCGACACTGAAGCTTTCTTT
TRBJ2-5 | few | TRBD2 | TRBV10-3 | CAISEPIAGDLETQYF | TGTGCCATCAGTGAGCCAATAGCGGGGGATTTGGAGACCCAGTACTTC
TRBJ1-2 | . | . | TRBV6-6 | CASSYRPPVENGYTF | TGTGCCAGCAGTTACAGGCCGCCCGTTGAGAATGGCTACACCTTC
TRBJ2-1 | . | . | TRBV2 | CASSGGSNEQFF | TGTGCCAGCAGTGGGGGCAGCAATGAGCAGTTCTTC
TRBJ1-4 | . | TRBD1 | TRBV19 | CASSISGGRSEKLFF | TGTGCCAGTAGTATCTCAGGGGGTCGGTCTGAAAAACTGTTTTTT